The 19 T cell receptor beta chains given below trace back to one sample, sequenced in a study of PD-1 blockade in classical Hodgkin lymphoma. Each patient experienced a relapse that followed autologous stem cell transplantation, and brentuximab vedotin exposure varied. TCRdb's table, derived via immunoSEQ multiplex PCR, lists solely in-frame clones and lacks some. This table has 25,000 to 35,000 clones, approximately 87% appearing once. Specimen: peripheral blood mononuclear cells (PBMCs), collected before the second cycle of nivolumab. These receptors all stem from a human donor with classical Hodgkin lymphoma.

This sequence joins TRBV29-1 and TRBJ1-2, with 8 positions matching TRBD1. Germline CDR1 and CDR2: SQVTM and ANQGSEA. The CDR3 runs to 18 residues. V lost 1 base, J lost 2 bases, and 15 bases stayed unmatched. CDR3 in DNA: TGCAGCGTTGAAGGACAGGGGCCGAATCGAATGGGGAACTATGGCTACACCTTC. Translation: CSVEGQGPNRMGNYGYTF.

The J gene is TRBJ1-6, the V gene TRBV7-9, with D possibly TRBD1 on 5 matching bases. V was pared by 5 bases and J by 0 bases, with 17 bases between. This CDR3 contains 18 residues. Germline V CDR1 and CDR2: SEHNR, FQNEAQ (reference sequence). As DNA, the CDR3 is TGTGCCAGCAGCCAAGATGGGGGGGTAAGCTCCTATAATTCACCCCTCCACTTT. This sequence encodes CASSQDGGVSSYNSPLHF. The whole variable domain, remainder taken from reference TRBV7-9 and TRBJ1-6, is DTGVSQNPRHKITKRGQNVTFRCDPISEHNRLYWYRQTLGQGPEFLTYFQNEAQLEKSRLLSDRFSAERPKGSFSTLEIQRTEQGDSAMYLCASSQDGGVSSYNSPLHFGNGTRLTVT.

J is TRBJ1-2 and V is TRBV2; D is unresolved. With 6 bases removed from V and 8 bases from J, the gap between germline ends came to 19 bases. This CDR3 region has 14 residues. Germline loops: CDR1 SNHLY, CDR2 FYNNEI. The CDR3 DNA reads as TGTGCCAGCAGGGATGACGCAGGCATGATCGGCTACACCTTC. Translating gives CASRDDAGMIGYTF.

J is TRBJ2-3 and V is TRBV4-1, with no clear D. The CDR3 sequence is 13 residues long. The V and J ends lost 7 bases and 1 base respectively, with 9 bases between them. Germline CDR1 reads MGHRA; CDR2 reads YSYEKL. The CDR3 here is CASKDWGTDTQYF. The CDR3 DNA reads TGCGCCAGCAAAGATTGGGGCACAGATACGCAGTATTTT.

The chain links TRBV15 to TRBJ2-3; D call uncertain. Germline CDR1 and CDR2: LNHNV and YYDKDF (reference sequence). The CDR3 is 14 amino acids. V lost 0 bases, J lost 6 bases, and 10 bases lay in between. The CDR3 coding sequence is TGTGCCACCAGCAGAGATCCCTCCCCGGATACGCAGTATTTT. Residues: CATSRDPSPDTQYF.

The chain uses TRBV11-3 and TRBJ1-1, with a tentative D call TRBD1 (6 bases). The V gene lost 6 bases and the J gene lost 5 bases, with 13 bases spanning the gap. Germline loops: CDR1 SGHNT, CDR2 YENEEA. The CDR3 has 13 residues. CDR3 DNA: TGTGCCAGCAGGGAGAGAGGGGGGACTGAAGCTTTCTTT. Amino acids: CASRERGGTEAFF.

This clone was detected only once. The rearrangement links TRBV2 to TRBJ2-1; possibly TRBD2 for D (6 bases). The CDR3 consists of 13 residues. Trimming stripped 6 bases from V and 3 bases from J, with 9 bases between. Per the germline V gene, CDR1 is SNHLY and CDR2 is FYNNEI. This CDR3 is CASSSGLYNEQFF. Written as DNA, the CDR3 is TGTGCCAGCAGCTCGGGACTCTACAATGAGCAGTTCTTC.

The chain has TRBV15 and TRBJ1-5; a weak D match, TRBD1 (5 bases). Trimming cost V 3 bases and J 1 base, with 25 bases left between them. Germline V lookup: CDR1 LNHNV, CDR2 YYDKDF (reference sequence). The CDR3 extends over 20 amino acids. The CDR3 sequence: CATSREIGALRYWSNQPQHF. The CDR3 DNA sequence: TGTGCCACCAGCAGGGAGATCGGGGCCCTAAGATATTGGAGCAATCAGCCCCAGCATTTT. Full variable domain (rest looked up from reference TRBV15 and TRBJ1-5): DAMVIQNPRYQVTQFGKPVTLSCSQTLNHNVMYWYQQKSSQAPKLLFHYYDKDFNNEADTPDNFQSRRPNTSFCFLDIRSPGLGDTAMYLCATSREIGALRYWSNQPQHFGDGTRLSIL.

This rearrangement joins TRBV5-8 to TRBJ2-2; 13 positions agree with TRBD2. This CDR3 contains 17 residues. V shed 5 bases, J shed 4 bases, and the junction held 8 bases outside the gene matches. Germline V gene lookup returns CDR1 SGHTS and CDR2 YDEGEE. CDR3 amino acids: CASRMGLAGSITGELFF. CDR3 bases: TGTGCCAGCAGAATGGGACTAGCGGGGTCGATCACCGGGGAGCTGTTTTTT.

The genes are TRBV6-6 and TRBJ1-2, with D possibly TRBD1 on 6 matching bases. The CDR3 is 14 residues long. Trimming cost V 4 bases and J 4 bases, with 13 bases left between them. Germline CDR1 is MNHNY and CDR2 is SVGAGI (reference sequence). CDR3 DNA: TGTGCCAGCAGTTTGCGGGGGCTTGGCTATGGCTACACCTTC. Its translation is CASSLRGLGYGYTF.

This sequence joins TRBV19 and TRBJ2-7; 9 bases agree with TRBD1. Germline V lookup: CDR1 LNHDA, CDR2 SQIVND (reference sequence). The ends lost 1 base at V and 7 bases at J; junction bases unmatched: 14. The CDR3 loop spans 17 amino acids. The DNA for the CDR3 is TGTGCCAGTAGTATAGGGGCCGGGACAGGGACTTTTCAAGAGCAGTACTTC. Translated: CASSIGAGTGTFQEQYF. Full variable domain (remainder filled in from reference TRBV19 and TRBJ2-7): DGGITQSPKYLFRKEGQNVTLSCEQNLNHDAMYWYRQDPGQGLRLIYYSQIVNDFQKGDIAEGYSVSREKKESFPLTVTSAQKNPTAFYLCASSIGAGTGTFQEQYFGPGTRLTVT.

V gene TRBV5-6 combines with J gene TRBJ2-3; D not resolved. The V end lost 0 bases, the J end lost 6 bases, and 5 bases lay between the germline ends. Germline CDR1 is SGHDT and CDR2 is YYEEEE. The CDR3 length is 12 residues. This CDR3 reads CASSLGGDTQYF. For the CDR3, the DNA is TGTGCCAGCAGCTTGGGAGGTGATACGCAGTATTTT.

This sequence joins TRBV14 and TRBJ2-1; D possibly corresponds to TRBD2 (5 bases). The CDR3 spans 14 residues. V was trimmed by 1 base and J by 7 bases, leaving 11 bases between them. Germline CDR1 reads SGHDN; CDR2 reads FVKESK. The CDR3 here is CASSQVPTKNEQFF. The CDR3 bases are TGTGCCAGCAGCCAAGTTCCGACTAAAAATGAGCAGTTCTTC.

In its sample, this clone was seen once. The chain carries TRBV25-1 and TRBJ2-5, with 10 bases aligning to TRBD2. The CDR3 runs 13 residues. Trimming removed 6 bases from V and 5 bases from J; junction bases left unmatched: 3. Per germline, CDR1 MGHDK and CDR2 SYGVNS. The DNA for the CDR3 is TGTGCCAGCAGACTAGCGGGGAGCGAGACCCAGTACTTC. It translates to CASRLAGSETQYF.

The chain combines TRBV7-2 with TRBJ1-1; the D is unclear. This CDR3 comprises 12 residues. V gave up 3 bases and J gave up 6 bases, with 8 bases separating them. The germline V gene has CDR1 SGHTA and CDR2 FQGNSA. The chain's CDR3 is CASSLGWAEAFF. The CDR3 nucleotides read TGTGCCAGCAGCTTGGGGTGGGCTGAAGCTTTCTTT.

This chain connects TRBV5-8 to TRBJ2-6; unclear D gene. The CDR3 has 13 amino acids. CDR1 is SGHTS and CDR2 is YDEGEE in the germline V gene. V lost 6 bases to trimming and J lost 1 base, with 5 bases between them. The CDR3 loop reads CASNPSGANVLTF. DNA of the CDR3: TGTGCCAGCAACCCTTCTGGGGCCAACGTCCTGACTTTC.

The chain recombines TRBV9 with TRBJ2-3; D ambiguous. V was shortened by 0 bases and J by 1 base, with 6 bases between the two germline ends. There are 14 residues in the CDR3. Germline CDR1 and CDR2: SGDLS and YYNGEE. The CDR3 region has the DNA TGTGCCAGCAGCGTAGAAGGTGGCACAGATACGCAGTATTTT. Translating gives CASSVEGGTDTQYF. Supplemented by reference TRBV9 and TRBJ2-3, the full variable domain reads DSGVTQTPKHLITATGQRVTLRCSPRSGDLSVYWYQQSLDQGLQFLIQYYNGEERAKGNILERFSAQQFPDLHSELNLSSLELGDSALYFCASSVEGGTDTQYFGPGTRLTVL.

The V gene is TRBV7-9, the J gene TRBJ2-1; D gene uncertain. The CDR3 runs 15 residues. Trimming left V 2 bases short and J 9 bases short, with 17 bases between. Germline V lookup: CDR1 SEHNR, CDR2 FQNEAQ (reference sequence). CDR3 coding DNA: TGTGCCAGCAGCTTAAGACGCTCGGCCAGCAGTGAGCAGTTCTTC. Translation: CASSLRRSASSEQFF. The complete variable domain, with remaining parts taken from reference TRBV7-9 and TRBJ2-1, reads DTGVSQNPRHKITKRGQNVTFRCDPISEHNRLYWYRQTLGQGPEFLTYFQNEAQLEKSRLLSDRFSAERPKGSFSTLEIQRTEQGDSAMYLCASSLRRSASSEQFFGPGTRLTVL.

The V gene is TRBV5-5, the J gene TRBJ1-2; 9 nucleotides agree with TRBD1. This CDR3 is built from 15 residues. Germline assignment: CDR1 SGHKS and CDR2 YYEKEE (reference sequence). The junction had 9 bases not matched to a gene; V was cut back by 5 bases and J by 4 bases. CDR3 sequence reads: CASRPPGQGTYGYTF. DNA of the CDR3: TGTGCCAGCAGGCCACCGGGACAGGGTACCTATGGCTACACCTTC.